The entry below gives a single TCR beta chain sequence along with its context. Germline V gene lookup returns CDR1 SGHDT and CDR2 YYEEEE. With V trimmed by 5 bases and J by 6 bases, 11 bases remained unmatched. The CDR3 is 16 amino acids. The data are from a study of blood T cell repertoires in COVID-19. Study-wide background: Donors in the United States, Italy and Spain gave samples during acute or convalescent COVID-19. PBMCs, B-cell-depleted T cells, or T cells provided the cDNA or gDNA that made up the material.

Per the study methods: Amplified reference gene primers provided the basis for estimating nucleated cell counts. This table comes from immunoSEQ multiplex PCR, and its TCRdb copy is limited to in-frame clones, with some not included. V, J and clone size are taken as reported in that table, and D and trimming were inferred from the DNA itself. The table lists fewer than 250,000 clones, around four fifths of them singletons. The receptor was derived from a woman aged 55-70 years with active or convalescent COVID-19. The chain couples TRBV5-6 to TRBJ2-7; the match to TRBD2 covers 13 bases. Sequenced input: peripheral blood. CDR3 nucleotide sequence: TGTGCCAGCAGTCACCGGCCGGGACTAGCGGGATCCGAGCAGTACTTC. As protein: CASSHRPGLAGSEQYF.